Following are 2 T cell receptor beta chains from one sample sequenced in a study of early T cells in non-severe SARS-CoV-2 infection. From the 5' RACE reads, TCRdb called clonotypes with MiXCR, one entry per CDR3 protein. The sample shows approximately 69,000 distinct CDR3 sequences, roughly 11% of them seen only once. Specimen: whole blood, collected at baseline. All receptors derive from an adult who was a healthcare worker with PCR-confirmed SARS-CoV-2 infection or an uninfected control (not recorded which).

This clonotype has a handful of counts. The chain recombines TRBV2 with TRBJ1-4, with D tentatively TRBD1 (5 bases). CDR1 SNHLY and CDR2 FYNNEI come from the germline V gene. CDR3 length equals 17 residues. V dropped 0 bases and J dropped 8 bases, with 19 bases sitting between them. This CDR3 is CASSEALSWGFGEKLFF. The CDR3 bases are TGTGCCAGCAGTGAAGCGCTTTCTTGGGGGTTCGGAGAAAAACTGTTTTTT.

This clonotype was seen at least ten times. The J gene is TRBJ2-6, the V gene TRBV15; D is unresolved. This CDR3 has 21 residues. Germline values: CDR1 LNHNV, CDR2 YYDKDF (reference sequence). Trimming took off 0 bases at V and 2 bases at J, with 23 bases between the two ends. DNA for the CDR3: TGTGCCACCAGCAGAGATTTCATCGGACGCTTAACCGGCACTGGGGCCAACGTCCTGACTTTC. It encodes CATSRDFIGRLTGTGANVLTF.